The rows below give T cell receptor beta chains drawn from one sample of a study of blood T cell repertoires in COVID-19. Sequencing was performed with immunoSEQ multiplex PCR; in TCRdb, only in-frame clones are kept and a portion is missing. The repertoire has fewer than 300,000 clones, about 80% of them found once; the top ten carry roughly 14%. What was sequenced was peripheral blood. All receptors derive from a person aged 65 to 85 with COVID-19, enrolled during active disease. The CDR3 runs from the conserved cysteine through the conserved F or W. A D gene is named only where the DNA matches it firmly. A row's size may be missing; if present it is once, few, many or a size class.

TGTGCCAGCAGCCTAGGGGGCAAGAATTCACCCCTCCACTTT	CASSLGGKNSPLHF	TRBD1	TRBV3-1/TRBV3-2	TRBJ1-6	-
TGCGCCAGCAGCCCCGGGGTGGGTGCTAACTATGGCTACACCTTC	CASSPGVGANYGYTF	-	TRBV5-1	TRBJ1-2	once
TGTGCCAGCAGTTTACCTAACTACAATGAGCAGTTCTTC	CASSLPNYNEQFF	-	TRBV28	TRBJ2-1	-
TGTGCCAGCAGTTTTCAGACAGGGGGCAAGTATGGCTACACCTTC	CASSFQTGGKYGYTF	TRBD1	TRBV28	TRBJ1-2	once
TGCAGCGGAACCGGGACAGGGGGATGGAACACTGAAGCTTTCTTT	CSGTGTGGWNTEAFF	TRBD1	TRBV29-1	TRBJ1-1	few
TGTGCCAGCAGTGACCGGGGAGATACGCAGTATTTT	CASSDRGDTQYF	-	TRBV2	TRBJ2-3	-
TGTGCCAGTAGTATACGGCAGGGGGGTTTTCAGCCGGGCTACACCTTC	CASSIRQGGFQPGYTF	TRBD1	TRBV19	TRBJ1-2	-
TGTGCCAGCTCTAGCGGGAGGGCAGATACGCAGTATTTT	CASSSGRADTQYF	TRBD2	TRBV2	TRBJ2-3	-
TGTGCCAGCAGGGCTTCTGGAAACACCATATATTTT	CASRASGNTIYF	-	TRBV28	TRBJ1-3	-
TGCGCCAGCAGCCGTGGGGACAGCGACAATGAAAAACTGTTTTTT	CASSRGDSDNEKLFF	TRBD1	TRBV5-1	TRBJ1-4	-
TGTGCCAGCCGACAGGTCATAGACAATCAGCCCCAGCATTTT	CASRQVIDNQPQHF	-	TRBV28	TRBJ1-5	-
TGTGCCAGCAGCCTAATAGCGGGAGGCTCCTACAATGAGCAGTTCTTC	CASSLIAGGSYNEQFF	TRBD2	TRBV7-9	TRBJ2-1	-
TGTGCCAGCAGATCGACTAGCAATTCCAACAATGAGCAGTTCTTC	CASRSTSNSNNEQFF	TRBD2	TRBV6-6	TRBJ2-1	once
TGTGCCAGCAGCTTCGCTGGGACAGGTTCTGGAAACACCATATATTTT	CASSFAGTGSGNTIYF	TRBD1	TRBV5-4	TRBJ1-3	-
TGTGCCAGCAGCGTAGGTGACAGGGGGGAAAAACTGTTTTTT	CASSVGDRGEKLFF	TRBD1	TRBV9	TRBJ1-4	-
TGTGCCAGCAGCTTACGACAGGTATACAATGAGCAGTTCTTC	CASSLRQVYNEQFF	-	TRBV13	TRBJ2-1	-
TGTGCCAGTAGTATCCAGGGGATGGGGAACACCATATATTTT	CASSIQGMGNTIYF	-	TRBV19	TRBJ1-3	-
TGTGCCAGTAGTGGACAGGGGAATAATCAGCCCCAGCATTTT	CASSGQGNNQPQHF	TRBD1	TRBV19	TRBJ1-5	-
TGTGCCAGCAGCTTGGGGAGGGCAGGGGGCGCAGAGACCCAGTACTTC	CASSLGRAGGAETQYF	TRBD1	TRBV5-4	TRBJ2-5	-
TGTGCCAGTAGTAGCCGCGGGACTAGCGGACCAGATACGCAGTATTTT	CASSSRGTSGPDTQYF	TRBD2	TRBV19	TRBJ2-3	once
TGTGCCAGCAGCTTAGCGGAGACTAGCGGCGAGCAGTACTTC	CASSLAETSGEQYF	TRBD2	TRBV7-8	TRBJ2-7	few
TGTGCCAGCAGCCTTGACAGATTCCAAGAGACCCAGTACTTC	CASSLDRFQETQYF	-	TRBV7-2	TRBJ2-5	-
TGTGCCAGCAGGGGGAGGGAGACGGGTCACACCTTC	CASRGRETGHTF	-	TRBV28	TRBJ1-2	-
TGTGCCAGCAGAGATTCGACAGGGTCTTATTCACCCCTCCACTTT	CASRDSTGSYSPLHF	TRBD1	TRBV27	TRBJ1-6	-
TGCAGCGTTGCTCTGGACAGGACCTATGGCTACACCTTC	CSVALDRTYGYTF	TRBD1	TRBV29-1	TRBJ1-2	-
TGTGCCAGCAGCGTGTCGGGGAACAGCTTGAATTCACCCCTCCACTTT	CASSVSGNSLNSPLHF	-	TRBV9	TRBJ1-6	-
TGTGCCAGTAGAGGACAGGGGGTATCCTACGAGCAGTACTTC	CASRGQGVSYEQYF	TRBD1	TRBV19	TRBJ2-7	-
TGTGCCAGCGGCCGCCCCGGGACAGGATTCACCGGGGAGCTGTTTTTT	CASGRPGTGFTGELFF	TRBD1	TRBV27	TRBJ2-2	-
TGTGCCAGCAGCTTAGGGCCCGACTATGGCTACACCTTC	CASSLGPDYGYTF	-	TRBV7-9	TRBJ1-2	-
TGTGCCAGCAGCCTCGGGAGGGCGGCCTACAATGAGCAGTTCTTC	CASSLGRAAYNEQFF	TRBD2	TRBV7-9	TRBJ2-1	once
TGCGCCAGCAGGACTAGCGGGGGGTCGAACACCGGGGAGCTGTTTTTT	CASRTSGGSNTGELFF	TRBD2	TRBV5-1	TRBJ2-2	-
TGTGCCAGCAGTTCGACAGGGTATGGCTACACCTTC	CASSSTGYGYTF	TRBD1	TRBV28	TRBJ1-2	few
TGTGCCAGCAGCACCCCGGTAGGGGGCGGTCGGAATTCACCCCTCCACTTT	CASSTPVGGGRNSPLHF	TRBD1	TRBV5-4	TRBJ1-6	-
TGTGCCAGCAGCCAGCCCGGGACTAGAGCCCGCAATGAGCAGTTCTTC	CASSQPGTRARNEQFF	TRBD2	TRBV14	TRBJ2-1	-
TGTGCCAGCAGTACAGGGGACAATCAGCCCCAGCATTTT	CASSTGDNQPQHF	TRBD1	TRBV28	TRBJ1-5	-
TGCGCCAGCAGCTTGGTGGCAGGGGGCTACGAGCAGTACTTC	CASSLVAGGYEQYF	TRBD1	TRBV5-1	TRBJ2-7	-